This T cell receptor (beta chain) was sequenced in a study of chronic HIV infection and antiretroviral therapy (dated by TCRdb to between 2015 and 2017). This clonotype was recorded many times. Its antigen remains undetermined. Nothing much larger sits one base from this clone, and base qualities are not available. Library preparation employed 5' RACE. Sequencing took place on an Illumina MiSeq. The public reads were run again by TCRdb, first through fastp at Q25 and then through MiXCR, and only productive beta chains were kept. Every distinct CDR3 protein forms one entry, paired with its most common genes and DNA. The sample table contains roughly 48,000 distinct CDR3 sequences; only one count was recorded for about 18% of them. Under 3.5% of the sample is taken by the ten largest. From its cysteine to its phenylalanine, the CDR3 spans 13 amino acids. The kept DNA is CDR3 alone, 39 bases in frame from the first base. In the germline V gene, CDR1 corresponds to MGHDK and CDR2 to SYGVNS. V drops 4 bases and J drops 0 bases, leaving 6 bases in between.

The TCR originated in an adult who had HIV and had not received antiretroviral therapy, or was an uninfected healthy control (not recorded which). Here the chain combines TRBV25-1 and TRBJ1-1; possibly the D gene is TRBD1, per 5 matching bases. Sequencing input: peripheral blood. The nucleotides are TGTGCCAGCAGTGGACAGATGAACACTGAAGCTTTCTTT. Translated, it reads CASSGQMNTEAFF.